This T cell receptor (beta chain) was profiled in a study of Ad26.COV2.S vaccination and SARS-CoV-2 variants. Study-level points and caveats: The TCR breadth and depth analyses may have understated or missed part of the total T cell responses. Participants given vaccine showed non-spike TCR breadth similar to that of placebo recipients.

The method was immunoSEQ multiplex PCR; TCRdb's version includes in-frame clones alone and lacks a portion of them. In the table there are about 94,000 clones, more than 65% of which are singletons. This clone is a singleton in its sample. Its antigen is undetermined. The CDR3 loop spans 16 amino acids. Germline V gene data show CDR1 as MDHEN and CDR2 as SYDVKM. V lost 4 bases and J lost 1, with 16 bases in between. The chain has TRBV28 and TRBJ1-1, with D possibly TRBD1 on 5 matching bases. The origin of this receptor is a human donor who had recovered from COVID-19. The specimen comprised peripheral blood, sampled after recovery from COVID-19. The CDR3 here is CASSSGRGRKNTEAFF. Here the CDR3 DNA reads TGTGCCAGCAGTTCCGGAAGGGGACGAAAGAACACTGAAGCTTTCTTT.